Here is one T cell receptor beta chain with its context. Time point reported: pre-treatment sample, taken before nivolumab and TIL therapy. V was cut by 5 bases and J by 11 bases, with 17 bases left in between. CDR3 size: 13 residues. Per the germline V gene, CDR1 is MNHNS and CDR2 is SASEGT. The sample is drawn from a study of TIL therapy for anti-PD-1-resistant metastatic lung cancer. Overall study: Half of patients were current or former smokers. Tumors carried a median roughly 1.5 non-synonymous mutations per megabase.

Sequencing used immunoSEQ v3. Assay used: immunoSEQ multiplex PCR; TCRdb lists only in-frame clones, some missing. The table shows about 36,000 clones, with less than 75% occurring only once. The chain couples TRBV6-1 to TRBJ2-3, with D perhaps matching TRBD1 or TRBD2 (5 bases each). This specimen was blood, taken at baseline. The source is a person between 30 and 80 years old with non-small cell lung cancer. As DNA, the CDR3 is TGTGCCAGCAGTCCCGCATCCAGGGAGAGGCAGTATTTT. It specifies CASSPASRERQYF.